One sample yielded the 23 T cell receptor beta chains listed below, sequenced in a study of blood T cell repertoires in COVID-19 (dated by TCRdb to 2020 to 2022). The library was made by the immunoSEQ multiplex PCR assay. Entries here come from immuneACCESS through TCRdb and include only in-frame sequences with V and J called. Some clones fail to appear in such tables; in the studies checked, an unresolved V gene covers under half of the shortfall, and the cause of the remainder is unknown. The sample table holds over 130,000 clones, of which about 80% were seen once. The ten top clones hold 4% of the sample. The specimen sequenced was peripheral blood. These receptors were collected from a woman aged 55-70 years with acute or convalescent COVID-19.

This chain connects TRBV7-2 to TRBJ1-2; TRBD1 matches 8 bases. Germline CDR1 is SGHTA and CDR2 is FQGNSA. This CDR3 has 14 residues. Trimming removed 3 bases from V and 5 bases from J; junction bases left unmatched: 5. The CDR3 loop is CASSFGQGAYGYTF. CDR3 sequence (DNA): TGTGCCAGCAGCTTCGGGCAGGGGGCGTATGGCTACACCTTC. Full variable domain (missing parts from reference TRBV7-2 and TRBJ1-2): GAGVSQSPSNKVTEKGKDVELRCDPISGHTALYWYRQSLGQGLEFLIYFQGNSAPDKSGLPSDRFSAERTGGSVSTLTIQRTQQEDSAVYLCASSFGQGAYGYTFGSGTRLTVV.

V usage is TRBV4-1 and J usage is TRBJ2-3; D unresolved. With 4 bases removed from V and 1 base from J, the gap between germline ends came to 12 bases. This CDR3 has 15 amino acids. The germline V gene encodes CDR1 MGHRA and CDR2 YSYEKL. DNA for the CDR3: TGCGCCAGCAGCCCCCGCTCCGCAGGCACAGATACGCAGTATTTT. This codes for CASSPRSAGTDTQYF.

The rearrangement uses TRBV28 and TRBJ1-6; tentatively, D is TRBD1 (6 bases). Looked up from germline, CDR1 is MDHEN and CDR2 is SYDVKM. The CDR3 sequence is 15 residues long. The V end lost 6 bases, the J end lost 8 bases, and 17 bases lay between the germline ends. CDR3 sequence: CASRLADRKDSPLHF. DNA of the CDR3: TGTGCCAGCAGACTCGCCGACAGGAAGGATTCACCCCTCCACTTT.

The genes are TRBV5-1 and TRBJ1-2; 7 bases match TRBD1. The V and J ends lost 3 bases and 6 bases, in that order; junction bases with no gene match: 2. The CDR3 is 12 residues long. Germline CDR1 SGHRS, CDR2 YFSETQ. The CDR3 here is CASSSQGDGYTF. The CDR3 coding sequence is TGCGCCAGCAGCTCTCAGGGGGATGGCTACACCTTC.

A few counts support this clone. The chain uses TRBV7-9 and TRBJ2-5; tentatively, D is TRBD1 (5 bases). Germline lookup yields CDR1 SEHNR and CDR2 FQNEAQ (reference sequence). The CDR3 runs 13 residues. Trimming took 2 bases from V and 2 from J, leaving 6 bases between them. CDR3 residues: CASSLRGQETQYF. The CDR3 region has the DNA TGTGCCAGCAGCTTAAGGGGACAAGAGACCCAGTACTTC.

V usage is TRBV6-4 and J usage is TRBJ1-3; D not resolved. Germline-derived CDR1 and CDR2 are MRHNA and SNTAGT. The CDR3 totals 15 residues. V was trimmed by 0 bases and J by 0 bases, leaving 6 bases between them. CDR3 sequence (DNA): TGTGCCAGCAGTGACTCGCACAGCTCTGGAAACACCATATATTTT. It codes for CASSDSHSSGNTIYF.

V and J are TRBV7-3 and TRBJ1-2, with TRBD1 identical over 9 bases. V shed 2 bases and J 5 bases; nucleotides not matched to a gene: 0. The CDR3 contains 13 residues. In germline, CDR1 is SGHTA, CDR2 FQGTGA. CDR3 sequence (DNA): TGTGCCAGCAGCTTAGGACAGGGGTATGGCTACACCTTC. Residues: CASSLGQGYGYTF.

This clone was observed a single time. This chain joins TRBV7-3 and TRBJ2-1, with 7 bases aligning to TRBD2. The CDR3 is 15 amino acids. Germline loops: CDR1 SGHTA, CDR2 FQGTGA. J gave up 2 bases and V 5 bases, and 6 bases lay outside the gene matches. The CDR3 loop is CASSLGLTTYNEQFF. Written as DNA, the CDR3 is TGTGCCAGCAGCCTGGGACTAACAACCTACAATGAGCAGTTCTTC. The whole variable domain, remainder taken from reference TRBV7-3 and TRBJ2-1, is GAGVSQTPSNKVTEKGKYVELRCDPISGHTALYWYRQSLGQGPEFLIYFQGTGAADDSGLPNDRFFAVRPEGSVSTLKIQRTERGDSAVYLCASSLGLTTYNEQFFGPGTRLTVL.

Written as DNA, the CDR3 is TGCGCCAGCAGCCACTTGGCCGGCGGGACTAGCGGGATCTGGGAGCAGTACTTC. This sequence encodes CASSHLAGGTSGIWEQYF. The chain uses TRBV4-1 and TRBJ2-7; 13 nucleotides match TRBD2. V was pared by 3 bases and J by 7 bases, with 15 bases of the junction left unmatched. CDR3 length: 18 residues. Germline CDR1 and CDR2: MGHRA and YSYEKL.

The chain employs TRBV28 and TRBJ1-4; possibly TRBD1 for D (6 bases). The V gene lost 6 bases and the J gene lost 8 bases, with 22 bases spanning the gap. Germline lookup yields CDR1 MDHEN and CDR2 SYDVKM. This CDR3 comprises 16 residues. CDR3 residues: CASRTWGTTRGEKLFF. The DNA of the CDR3 is TGTGCCAGCAGGACCTGGGGGACAACCAGAGGCGAAAAACTGTTTTTT.

V and J are TRBV6-6 and TRBJ1-3, with D tentatively TRBD1 (6 bases). The CDR3 totals 12 residues. Between the trimmed V and J ends, which lost 8 bases and 8 bases, there was a span of 13 bases. Germline loops: CDR1 MNHNY, CDR2 SVGAGI (reference sequence). This CDR3 reads CASEGELDTIYF. The CDR3 coding sequence is TGTGCCAGCGAGGGGGAGTTGGACACCATATATTTT.

V and J are TRBV27 and TRBJ2-2; a possible D gene is TRBD1 (6 bases). The V end lost 8 bases, the J end lost 0 bases, and 16 bases lay between the germline ends. The CDR3 has 16 residues. Per germline, CDR1 MNHEY and CDR2 SMNVEV (reference sequence). The CDR3 bases are TGTGCCAGCCGCCCTGGGGGCAGAGCGAACACCGGGGAGCTGTTTTTT. Translating gives CASRPGGRANTGELFF.

This rearrangement joins TRBV6-5 to TRBJ1-1; 9 bases are shared with TRBD1. Germline V gene data show CDR1 as MNHEY and CDR2 as SVGAGI. The junction had 6 bases not matched to a gene; V was cut back by 6 bases and J by 1 base. CDR3 length equals 15 residues. The CDR3 DNA sequence: TGTGCCAGCAGGCCTAACAGGGGGCAGAACACTGAAGCTTTCTTT. Residues: CASRPNRGQNTEAFF.

The chain recombines TRBV29-1 with TRBJ1-1; possibly TRBD1 for D (5 bases). Germline-derived CDR1 and CDR2 are SQVTM and ANQGSEA. CDR3 size: 13 residues. V lost 2 bases and J 7 bases, leaving 14 bases between the germline ends. CDR3 DNA sequence: TGCAGCGTTGAAAGTGGGGGGTGGAGTGAAGCTTTCTTT. This translates into CSVESGGWSEAFF.

The chain has TRBV10-3 and TRBJ1-5; D is unresolved. V lost 3 bases, J lost 4 bases, and 7 bases lay in between. In germline, CDR1 is ENHRY, CDR2 SYGVKD. This CDR3 region has 13 residues. Written as DNA, the CDR3 is TGTGCCATCAGTGAACGGGAAAATCAGCCCCAGCATTTT. Amino acid sequence: CAISERENQPQHF.

This clone was seen only once. V usage is TRBV28 and J usage is TRBJ2-7; unclear D gene. Germline V gene lookup returns CDR1 MDHEN and CDR2 SYDVKM. The CDR3 covers 13 residues. The ends were cut back, 3 bases at V and 3 bases at J, with 9 bases in the middle. In DNA form, the CDR3 reads TGTGCCAGCAGTTTTTTACGCGGCTACGAGCAGTACTTC. This gives the protein CASSFLRGYEQYF.

This chain links TRBV5-1 with TRBJ1-4; D possibly corresponds to TRBD1 (6 bases). CDR1 and CDR2 (germline): SGHRS, YFSETQ. This CDR3 is built from 15 residues. Between the trimmed V and J ends, which lost 0 bases and 5 bases, there was a span of 11 bases. The CDR3, as DNA: TGCGCCAGCAGCTTGGAGGGGGTCCTCAATGAAAAACTGTTTTTT. Encoded protein: CASSLEGVLNEKLFF.

This clone was detected only once. This chain joins TRBV7-2 and TRBJ1-2; TRBD1 agrees at 9 bases. Germline V gene sequence: CDR1 SGHTA, CDR2 FQGNSA. The trim removed 1 base at V and 1 base at J, leaving 4 bases unmatched. This CDR3 is 16 amino acids long. CDR3 in amino acids: CASSLGTGGGNYGYTF. In DNA, the CDR3 is TGTGCCAGCAGCTTAGGCACAGGGGGCGGTAACTATGGCTACACCTTC. The complete variable domain, with remaining parts taken from reference TRBV7-2 and TRBJ1-2, reads GAGVSQSPSNKVTEKGKDVELRCDPISGHTALYWYRQSLGQGLEFLIYFQGNSAPDKSGLPSDRFSAERTGGSVSTLTIQRTQQEDSAVYLCASSLGTGGGNYGYTFGSGTRLTVV.

The chain has TRBV19 and TRBJ1-6; D gene ambiguous. Germline values: CDR1 LNHDA, CDR2 SQIVND (reference sequence). This CDR3 has 14 amino acids. The germline V and J ends were trimmed by 4 bases and 7 bases, with 11 bases remaining between them. This chain's CDR3 is CASSKISVNSPLHF. CDR3 sequence (DNA): TGTGCCAGTAGTAAAATTTCCGTCAATTCACCCCTCCACTTT.

This clone was recorded a few times. Other DNA sequences in this specimen translate into the identical CDR3. The chain employs TRBV20-1 and TRBJ1-6; D not certain. The V end was cut by 3 bases, the J end by 9 bases, with 9 bases between. This CDR3 has 12 residues. Per the germline V gene, CDR1 is DFQATT and CDR2 is SNEGSKA (reference sequence). CDR3 loop: CSASSRGSPLHF. The CDR3 nucleotides are TGCAGTGCTAGTAGTCGGGGTTCACCCCTCCACTTT.

This clone was seen a handful of times. The chain combines TRBV7-3 with TRBJ2-7; 7 nucleotides match TRBD2. The J segment lost 7 bases and the V segment lost 5 bases, leaving 11 bases of the junction unmatched. Germline lookup yields CDR1 SGHTA and CDR2 FQGTGA. This CDR3 spans 14 amino acids. DNA for the CDR3: TGTGCCAGCAGCCCCGATGAATGGGAGGGGGAGCAGTACTTC. Its translation: CASSPDEWEGEQYF.

This chain links TRBV29-1 with TRBJ1-3; 7 bases line up with TRBD1. Per germline, CDR1 SQVTM and CDR2 ANQGSEA. The CDR3 consists of 17 residues. J lost 0 bases, V lost 1 base, and 9 bases had no gene match. The CDR3: CSVEGRAGDSSGNTIYF. DNA of the CDR3: TGCAGCGTTGAAGGTCGGGCAGGGGACAGCTCTGGAAACACCATATATTTT.

The genes are TRBV2 and TRBJ1-6; 10 bases match TRBD1. This CDR3 contains 15 residues. The junction had 6 bases not matched to a gene; V was cut back by 3 bases and J by 10 bases. CDR1 is SNHLY and CDR2 is FYNNEI in the germline V gene. CDR3 in DNA: TGTGCCAGCAGTGATCAGGGACAGGGGCAATCACCCCTCCACTTT. Its translation: CASSDQGQGQSPLHF.